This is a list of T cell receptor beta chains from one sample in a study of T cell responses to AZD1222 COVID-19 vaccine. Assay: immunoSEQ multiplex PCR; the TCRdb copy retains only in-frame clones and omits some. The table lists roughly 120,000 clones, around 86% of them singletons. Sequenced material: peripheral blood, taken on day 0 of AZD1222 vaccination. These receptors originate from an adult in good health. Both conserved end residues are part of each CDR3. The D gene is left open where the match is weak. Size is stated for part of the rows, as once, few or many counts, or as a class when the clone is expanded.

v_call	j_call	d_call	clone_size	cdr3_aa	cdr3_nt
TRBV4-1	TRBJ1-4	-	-	CASSHPLRGTNEKLFF	TGCGCCAGCAGCCACCCCTTAAGAGGCACTAATGAAAAACTGTTTTTT
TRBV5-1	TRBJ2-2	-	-	CASSLERNTGELFF	TGCGCCAGCAGCTTGGAAAGGAACACCGGGGAGCTGTTTTTT
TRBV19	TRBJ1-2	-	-	CASSSNTGLGYTF	TGTGCCAGTAGCTCGAATACAGGGCTTGGCTACACCTTC
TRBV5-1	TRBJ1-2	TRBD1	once	CASSLEPDRGYGYTF	TGCGCCAGCAGCTTGGAACCGGACAGGGGTTATGGCTACACCTTC
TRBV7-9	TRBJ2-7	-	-	CASSLARGGITYEQYF	TGTGCCAGCAGCTTAGCGCGCGGAGGGATCACCTACGAGCAGTACTTC
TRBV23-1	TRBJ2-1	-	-	CASSQSRSEGSLSYNEQFF	TGCGCCAGCAGTCAATCCCGGTCGGAGGGGAGCCTATCCTACAATGAGCAGTTCTTC
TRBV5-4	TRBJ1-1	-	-	CASGPWTGTKIRVAFF	TGTGCCAGCGGCCCGTGGACCGGGACAAAGATTAGAGTAGCTTTCTTT
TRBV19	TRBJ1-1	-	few	CASSILRKGGGEAFF	TGTGCCAGTAGTATACTACGGAAGGGGGGCGGAGAAGCTTTCTTT
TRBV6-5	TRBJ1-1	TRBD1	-	CASSYSKGTGGTEAFF	TGTGCCAGCAGTTACTCGAAGGGGACAGGGGGCACTGAAGCTTTCTTT
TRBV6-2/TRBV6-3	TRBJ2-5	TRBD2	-	CASSSALTGGRETQYF	TGTGCCAGCAGTTCGGCCTTGACGGGGGGGCGAGAGACCCAGTACTTC
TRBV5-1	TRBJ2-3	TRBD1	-	CASRKQGDTDTQYF	TGCGCCAGCCGCAAACAGGGGGACACAGATACGCAGTATTTT
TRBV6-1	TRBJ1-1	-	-	CASSEHRTATRPNTEAFF	TGTGCCAGCAGTGAACATAGGACAGCGACGCGCCCGAACACTGAAGCTTTCTTT
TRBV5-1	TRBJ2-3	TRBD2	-	CASSLDRLAGSTDTQYF	TGCGCCAGCAGCTTGGATCGACTAGCGGGGAGCACAGATACGCAGTATTTT
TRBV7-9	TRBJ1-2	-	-	CASSLALAGIYGYTF	TGTGCCAGCAGCTTAGCTCTGGCAGGGATCTATGGCTACACCTTC
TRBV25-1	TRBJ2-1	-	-	CASSGGTYNEQFF	TGTGCCAGCAGTGGCGGCACCTACAATGAGCAGTTCTTC
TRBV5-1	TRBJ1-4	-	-	CASSIQGFNEKLFF	TGCGCCAGCAGTATACAGGGCTTTAATGAAAAACTGTTTTTT
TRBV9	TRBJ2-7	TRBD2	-	CASSPGLAGAEQYF	TGTGCCAGCAGCCCGGGACTAGCGGGGGCTGAGCAGTACTTC
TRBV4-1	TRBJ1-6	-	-	CASSQDGGALGSPLHF	TGCGCCAGCAGCCAAGATGGGGGGGCCCTCGGTTCACCCCTCCACTTT
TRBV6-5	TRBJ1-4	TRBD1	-	CASRPGTANEKLFF	TGTGCCAGCAGACCCGGGACAGCGAATGAAAAACTGTTTTTT
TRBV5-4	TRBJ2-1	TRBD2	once	CASSDSGGFYNEQFF	TGTGCCAGCAGCGACAGCGGGGGGTTCTACAATGAGCAGTTCTTC
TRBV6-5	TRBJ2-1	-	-	CASSYLRGPMNEQFF	TGTGCCAGCAGTTATCTAAGAGGCCCGATGAATGAGCAGTTCTTC
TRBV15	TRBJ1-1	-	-	CATSREQAIGAFF	TGTGCCACCAGCAGAGAACAGGCGATCGGAGCTTTCTTT
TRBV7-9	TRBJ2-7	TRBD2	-	CASRPGLAGGPSYEQYF	TGTGCCAGCAGGCCGGGACTAGCGGGGGGGCCCTCCTACGAGCAGTACTTC